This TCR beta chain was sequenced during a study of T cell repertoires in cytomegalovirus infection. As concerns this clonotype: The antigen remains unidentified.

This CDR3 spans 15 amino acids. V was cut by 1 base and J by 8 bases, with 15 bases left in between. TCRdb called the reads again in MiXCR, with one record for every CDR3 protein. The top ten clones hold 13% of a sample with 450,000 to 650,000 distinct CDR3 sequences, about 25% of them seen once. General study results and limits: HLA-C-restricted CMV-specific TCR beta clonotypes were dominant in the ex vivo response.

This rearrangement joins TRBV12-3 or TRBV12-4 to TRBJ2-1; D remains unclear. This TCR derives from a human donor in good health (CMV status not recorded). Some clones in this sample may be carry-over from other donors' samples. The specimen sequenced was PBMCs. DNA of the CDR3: TGTGCCAGCAGTTTAGAGATCGGCGTAGACGATGAGCAGTTCTTC. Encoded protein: CASSLEIGVDDEQFF.